This T cell receptor beta chain comes out of a study of T cells in Graves' hyperthyroidism and ophthalmopathy. Germline loops: CDR1 SGHTA, CDR2 FQGNSA. Trimming took 5 bases from V and 6 from J, leaving 13 bases between them. There are 13 residues in the CDR3. As for this clonotype: Its specificity is not known.

Diagnostic decisions used clinical symptoms, serum thyroxine and TRAb, thyroid ultrasound and orbital computed tomography. Fresh peripheral blood, approximately 9.7 ml, was the source of the PBMCs. Amplified TCR beta CDR3 regions came from RNA transcripts. The study used the HTBI primer set for a first-round RT-PCR of the TCR CDR3. TCRdb reprocessed the multiplex PCR reads with MiXCR, giving one entry per CDR3 protein. The sample lists about 350,000 distinct CDR3 sequences; approximately 14% were seen once. Notes on the study in general: Most thyroid clonotypes expanded above 0.001 appeared in blood too.

V is TRBV7-2 and J is TRBJ1-1, with a weak D call TRBD1 (5 bases). This receptor was identified in a woman in her twenties or thirties with Graves' hyperthyroidism. The sample comprised blood. For the CDR3, the DNA is TGTGCCAGCAGCCGTATCGCAGGGTCTGAAGCTTTCTTT. Protein sequence: CASSRIAGSEAFF.